The 27 T cell receptor beta chains listed next were all sequenced from one sample in a study of OX40 agonist ivuxolimab in advanced cancers. Here immunoSEQ multiplex PCR was the method, and the copy in TCRdb shows in-frame clones only, minus some. This sample has tens of thousands of clones, with 86% found just once. The sample in question was CD4+ or CD8+ T cells sorted from blood, obtained in a trial of the OX40 agonist ivuxolimab. The receptor set was obtained from an adult with an advanced solid tumor such as melanoma, head and neck, liver or kidney cancer.

V is TRBV6-1 and J is TRBJ1-5; no clear D. V was shortened by 2 bases and J by 3 bases, with 8 bases between the two germline ends. CDR3 length: 14 amino acids. CDR1 is MNHNS, CDR2 SASEGT, per germline. This CDR3 reads CASSEWGSNQPQHF. CDR3 in DNA: TGTGCCAGCAGTGAATGGGGTTCCAATCAGCCCCAGCATTTT.

V and J are TRBV7-2 and TRBJ2-3; D remains unclear. The ends were cut back, 1 base at V and 1 base at J, with 15 bases in the middle. Per the germline V gene, CDR1 is SGHTA and CDR2 is FQGNSA. The CDR3 is 17 amino acids. CDR3 in DNA: TGTGCCAGCAGCTTAGTCGGCGTCGCACGGGGCACAGATACGCAGTATTTT. Translated: CASSLVGVARGTDTQYF.

V usage is TRBV7-2 and J usage is TRBJ1-1, with D tentatively TRBD1 (6 bases). Germline V gene sequence: CDR1 SGHTA, CDR2 FQGNSA. V lost 2 bases to trimming and J lost 0 bases, with 13 bases between them. This CDR3 has 16 residues. The CDR3 DNA reads TGTGCCAGCAGCTTACAGGGGATGTGGGTGAACACTGAAGCTTTCTTT. Protein sequence: CASSLQGMWVNTEAFF.

V usage is TRBV7-8 and J usage is TRBJ1-2, with 8 bases that match TRBD1. CDR3 size: 14 residues. CDR1 is SGHVS and CDR2 is FQNEAQ in the germline V gene. The V gene end was trimmed by 5 bases and the J gene end by 2 bases; junction bases not matched to a gene: 4. In DNA, the CDR3 is TGTGCCAGCAGCCCAGGGGGCGGGAACTATGGCTACACCTTC. Protein: CASSPGGGNYGYTF.

The chain employs TRBV7-9 and TRBJ2-7; D possibly corresponds to TRBD1 (5 bases). The CDR3 extends over 14 amino acids. Germline V gives CDR1 SEHNR, CDR2 FQNEAQ (reference sequence). V was pared by 5 bases and J by 4 bases, with 15 bases between. The CDR3 protein is CASSPPAGQYEQYF. CDR3 bases: TGTGCCAGCAGCCCCCCGGCAGGACAATACGAGCAGTACTTC.

The chain employs TRBV11-3 and TRBJ2-7, with a possible D match to TRBD2 (6 bases). The V and J ends lost 2 bases and 3 bases respectively, with 14 bases between them. Germline CDR1 reads SGHNT; CDR2 reads YENEEA. The CDR3 is 15 residues long. The CDR3 reads CASSLRGRLDYEQYF. DNA of the CDR3: TGTGCCAGCAGCTTACGAGGGAGGCTTGACTACGAGCAGTACTTC.

This chain connects TRBV19 to TRBJ2-1; 13 bases are a match to TRBD2. Germline V gene sequence: CDR1 LNHDA, CDR2 SQIVND (reference sequence). The junction had 1 base not matched to a gene; V was cut back by 5 bases and J by 3 bases. The CDR3 has 15 residues. The CDR3 DNA reads as TGTGCCAGTAGTGGGACTAGCGGGGACTACAATGAGCAGTTCTTC. Protein sequence: CASSGTSGDYNEQFF. The complete variable domain, with remaining parts taken from reference TRBV19 and TRBJ2-1, reads DGGITQSPKYLFRKEGQNVTLSCEQNLNHDAMYWYRQDPGQGLRLIYYSQIVNDFQKGDIAEGYSVSREKKESFPLTVTSAQKNPTAFYLCASSGTSGDYNEQFFGPGTRLTVL.

This clone was counted once. This sequence joins TRBV11-3 and TRBJ2-7; D call uncertain. The CDR3 has 14 residues. The germline gives CDR1 SGHNT, CDR2 YENEEA. V was pared by 2 bases and J by 4 bases, with 12 bases between. CDR3 nucleotide sequence: TGTGCCAGCAGCTTAAGAGGTAGGGTGTACGAGCAGTACTTC. Translated, it gives CASSLRGRVYEQYF.

This clone was counted only a few times. The CDR3 loop is CASSSGRGQPQHF. CDR3 nucleotide sequence: TGTGCCAGCAGTTCCGGGAGAGGTCAGCCCCAGCATTTT. The chain couples TRBV6-5 to TRBJ1-5, with D uncertain. Trimming removed 4 bases at V and 6 bases at J, with 10 bases between. The CDR3 length is 13 residues. Germline values: CDR1 MNHEY, CDR2 SVGAGI.

The chain carries TRBV28 and TRBJ2-1, with TRBD2 matching 7 bases. Germline CDR1 and CDR2: MDHEN and SYDVKM. With V trimmed by 6 bases and J by 3 bases, 8 bases remained unmatched. The CDR3 runs to 15 residues. The CDR3: CASSKVGGDYNEQFF. The CDR3 region has the DNA TGTGCCAGCAGCAAGGTGGGGGGGGACTACAATGAGCAGTTCTTC.

The rearrangement uses TRBV19 and TRBJ1-4; 10 nucleotides match TRBD1. This CDR3 spans 19 amino acids. Germline V CDR1 and CDR2: LNHDA, SQIVND (reference sequence). The J segment lost 0 bases and the V segment lost 5 bases, leaving 12 bases of the junction unmatched. CDR3 residues: CASSPLPGQGRSTNEKLFF. The CDR3, as DNA: TGTGCCAGTAGTCCCCTCCCGGGACAGGGGCGCTCAACTAATGAAAAACTGTTTTTT.

The chain has TRBV28 and TRBJ2-7; D possibly uses TRBD1 or TRBD2 (5 bases each). V gave up 5 bases and J gave up 2 bases, with 13 bases separating them. The germline V gene encodes CDR1 MDHEN and CDR2 SYDVKM. The CDR3 extends over 14 amino acids. This chain's CDR3 is CASSPRGRTYEQYF. CDR3 nucleotides: TGTGCCAGCAGTCCCCGGGGCAGGACCTACGAGCAGTACTTC.

The gene calls are TRBV16 and TRBJ2-1, with TRBD1 matching over 8 bases. The CDR3 consists of 13 residues. J was trimmed by 8 bases and V by 4 bases; bases with no gene match: 4. Germline V gene lookup returns CDR1 KGHSY and CDR2 FQNENV. In DNA form, the CDR3 reads TGTGCCAGCAGCCCGGACAGGGAGGATGAGCAGTTCTTC. Translation gives CASSPDREDEQFF.

The chain combines TRBV19 with TRBJ2-7; D possibly corresponds to TRBD1 (5 bases). This CDR3 comprises 14 residues. CDR1 is LNHDA and CDR2 is SQIVND in the germline V gene (reference sequence). Trimming took 3 bases from V and 3 from J, leaving 12 bases between them. The CDR3 sequence: CASSIRGQDYEQYF. In DNA form, the CDR3 reads TGTGCCAGTAGTATTAGGGGCCAGGACTACGAGCAGTACTTC.

The chain combines TRBV2 with TRBJ1-3; the D gene is possibly TRBD1 (6 bases). Trimming stripped 6 bases from V and 1 base from J, with 16 bases between. The CDR3 covers 16 residues. Germline V gene sequence: CDR1 SNHLY, CDR2 FYNNEI. CDR3 sequence (DNA): TGTGCCAGCAGACGCGGCACACAGGGATCTGGAAACACCATATATTTT. Its translation: CASRRGTQGSGNTIYF.

The chain uses TRBV7-2 and TRBJ2-7; D may match TRBD1 or TRBD2 (5 bases each). The germline V gene encodes CDR1 SGHTA and CDR2 FQGNSA. Trimming cost V 2 bases and J 5 bases, with 10 bases left between them. This CDR3 comprises 13 residues. CDR3 in DNA: TGTGCCAGCAGCTTATGGGGGACGGACGAGCAGTACTTC. This translates into CASSLWGTDEQYF.

The chain is built from TRBV5-8 and TRBJ2-5, with TRBD1 matching over 11 bases. The CDR3 is 16 residues long. The V segment lost 3 bases and the J segment 6 bases; nucleotides outside the gene matches: 10. Germline values: CDR1 SGHTS, CDR2 YDEGEE. CDR3 DNA: TGTGCCAGCAGCTGGCAAGGGGACAGGGGGAGACAGACCCAGTACTTC. It translates to CASSWQGDRGRQTQYF.

The rearrangement joins TRBV7-8 to TRBJ2-2; D gene ambiguous. The CDR3 has 15 residues. Trimming took off 5 bases at V and 1 base at J, with 11 bases between the two ends. Germline assignment: CDR1 SGHVS and CDR2 FQNEAQ. The CDR3 DNA reads as TGTGCCAGCAGCCTGAGACGGATGAACACCGGGGAGCTGTTTTTT. It yields the protein CASSLRRMNTGELFF.

This chain joins TRBV6-1 and TRBJ2-3; TRBD2 matches 9 bases. CDR1 and CDR2 from the germline V gene are MNHNS and SASEGT. V lost 2 bases to trimming and J lost 4 bases; unmatched junction nucleotides: 4. The length of the CDR3 is 15 residues. The CDR3 region is CASSEFGGRADTQYF. CDR3 in DNA: TGTGCCAGCAGTGAATTCGGCGGGAGGGCAGATACGCAGTATTTT.

Notes on this clone: This sample includes further DNA sequences coding for the same CDR3. The chain carries TRBV7-9 and TRBJ2-1; 13 nucleotides match TRBD2. CDR3 length: 18 residues. V dropped 5 bases and J dropped 2; count of bases not matched to a gene: 9. CDR1 is SEHNR and CDR2 is FQNEAQ in the germline V gene (reference sequence). The CDR3 sequence is CASSEGLAGVGPYNEQFF. The CDR3 DNA is TGTGCCAGCAGCGAAGGACTAGCGGGAGTTGGCCCCTACAATGAGCAGTTCTTC.

The chain combines TRBV2 with TRBJ2-2; D is tentatively TRBD1 or TRBD2 (5 bases each). CDR3 size: 13 residues. Trimming shortened V by 6 bases and J by 7 bases, and 12 bases separated the two germline ends. Germline V gives CDR1 SNHLY, CDR2 FYNNEI. CDR3: CASRSGPVGELFF. CDR3 DNA: TGTGCCAGCAGGTCGGGGCCGGTCGGGGAGCTGTTTTTT.

This clone was observed a handful of times. CDR3 sequence (DNA): TGTGCCAGCAGCTTGGTTGGGGCCAACGTCCTGACTTTC. Translation gives CASSLVGANVLTF. This chain connects TRBV5-6 to TRBJ2-6; the D is unclear. The germline V gene encodes CDR1 SGHDT and CDR2 YYEEEE. The ends were cut back, 0 bases at V and 3 bases at J, with 1 base in the middle. The length of the CDR3 is 13 residues. Variable domain in full (rest from reference TRBV5-6 and TRBJ2-6): DAGVTQSPTHLIKTRGQQVTLRCSPKSGHDTVSWYQQALGQGPQFIFQYYEEEERQRGNFPDRFSGHQFPNYSSELNVNALLLGDSALYLCASSLVGANVLTFGAGSRLTVL.

The chain couples TRBV10-1 to TRBJ2-1, with 10 bases that match TRBD2. This CDR3 is built from 16 residues. With V trimmed by 0 bases and J by 5 bases, 4 bases remained unmatched. CDR1 is WNHNN and CDR2 is SYGVQD in the germline V gene (reference sequence). The CDR3 nucleotides are TGCGCCAGCAGTGAGTCATGGACTAGCGGTAACAATGAGCAGTTCTTC. It is translated as CASSESWTSGNNEQFF.

This clone showed up just once. The chain has TRBV11-1 and TRBJ2-7, with 9 nucleotides matching TRBD1. After removal of 1 base from V and 4 bases from J, the junction contained 2 bases not matched to a gene. Germline values: CDR1 SGHAT, CDR2 FQDESV (reference sequence). This CDR3 has 14 residues. The CDR3 loop reads CASSLVGQGYEQYF. The CDR3 nucleotides read TGTGCCAGCAGCTTAGTGGGACAGGGTTACGAGCAGTACTTC.

This sequence joins TRBV13 and TRBJ1-1; D uncertain. In germline, CDR1 is PRHDT, CDR2 FYEKMQ (reference sequence). The CDR3 totals 12 residues. Trimming took 5 bases from V and 0 from J, leaving 4 bases between them. This CDR3 is CASSIMNTEAFF. DNA for the CDR3: TGTGCCAGCAGCATAATGAACACTGAAGCTTTCTTT.

The chain links TRBV15 to TRBJ2-1; D remains ambiguous. The CDR3 is 12 amino acids. Germline V CDR1 and CDR2: LNHNV, YYDKDF (reference sequence). The V end lost 1 base, the J end lost 7 bases, and 5 bases lay between the germline ends. DNA of the CDR3: TGTGCCACCAGCAGAGCCGGTAATGAGCAGTTCTTC. The encoded protein is CATSRAGNEQFF.

This chain uses TRBV6-5 with TRBJ1-1, with 8 bases fitting TRBD1. The trim removed 5 bases at V and 1 base at J, leaving 3 bases unmatched. The length of the CDR3 is 14 residues. Germline lookup yields CDR1 MNHEY and CDR2 SVGAGI. The CDR3 is CASSRTGPNTEAFF. CDR3 DNA sequence: TGTGCCAGCAGTAGGACAGGGCCGAACACTGAAGCTTTCTTT.